Each of the 20 T cell receptor beta chains below was sequenced from the same sample in a study of T cell repertoires in cytomegalovirus infection. TCRdb called the reads again in MiXCR, with one record for every CDR3 protein. The sample includes about 740,000 distinct CDR3 sequences, 35% seen only once; the top ten take around 2.8%. Sequenced input: PBMCs. These receptor sequences come from a human donor in good health (CMV status not recorded). Some clones in this sample may be carry-over from other donors' samples.

This clonotype has just a few counts. The chain has TRBV28 and TRBJ1-5; the D is unclear. V was pared by 6 bases and J by 1 base, with 10 bases between. The CDR3 contains 14 residues. Germline V CDR1 and CDR2: MDHEN, SYDVKM. The CDR3 sequence is CASSNTRSNQPQHF. The CDR3 DNA reads as TGTGCCAGCAGCAATACGAGGAGCAATCAGCCCCAGCATTTT.

This clonotype was counted between two and nine times. The chain couples TRBV2 to TRBJ2-1; 14 nucleotides match TRBD2. CDR1 and CDR2 (germline): SNHLY, FYNNEI. CDR3 length: 18 amino acids. The trim removed 5 bases at V and 0 bases at J, leaving 6 bases unmatched. The DNA of the CDR3 is TGTGCCAGCAGTAGCCCGACTAGCGGGGGGGCCTCCTACAATGAGCAGTTCTTC. Translation gives CASSSPTSGGASYNEQFF.

The rearrangement uses TRBV19 and TRBJ2-1; D remains unclear. In germline, CDR1 is LNHDA, CDR2 SQIVND (reference sequence). The CDR3 totals 14 residues. The ends were cut back, 2 bases at V and 8 bases at J, with 13 bases in the middle. The CDR3 coding sequence is TGTGCCAGTAGTATAACTTCCCCCGGGCATGAGCAGTTCTTC. This sequence encodes CASSITSPGHEQFF.

The chain is built from TRBV5-1 and TRBJ1-5, with 9 bases that match TRBD1. J gave up 5 bases and V 0 bases, and 9 bases lay outside the gene matches. The CDR3 has 17 residues. Germline CDR1 is SGHRS and CDR2 is YFSETQ. The CDR3 here is CASSLGPTGGRDQPQHF. The CDR3 DNA reads as TGCGCCAGCAGCTTGGGCCCTACAGGGGGCCGGGATCAGCCCCAGCATTTT.

This clonotype was observed a few times. CDR3: CASSELRSSYEQYF. The CDR3, as DNA: TGTGCCAGCAGCGAACTAAGAAGCTCCTACGAGCAGTACTTC. The chain couples TRBV7-6 to TRBJ2-7; no firm D call. This CDR3 is built from 14 residues. V was trimmed by 5 bases and J by 0 bases, leaving 11 bases between them. Germline V lookup: CDR1 SGHVS, CDR2 FNYEAQ. The whole variable domain, remainder taken from reference TRBV7-6 and TRBJ2-7, is GAGVSQSPRYKVTKRGQDVALRCDPISGHVSLYWYRQALGQGPEFLTYFNYEAQQDKSGLPNDRFSAERPEGSISTLTIQRTEQRDSAMYRCASSELRSSYEQYFGPGTRLTVT.

This clonotype was recorded once. The CDR3 sequence: CASSQVGLARNEQFF. CDR3 bases: TGCGCCAGCAGCCAAGTGGGACTGGCCCGGAATGAGCAGTTCTTC. J is TRBJ2-1 and V is TRBV4-1, with D possibly TRBD2 on 6 matching bases. Germline V gene lookup returns CDR1 MGHRA and CDR2 YSYEKL. This CDR3 contains 15 residues. The V gene lost 1 base and the J gene lost 7 bases, with 14 bases spanning the gap.

Note on this clonotype: A single base separates this from a much larger clone, so it may be a read error. This rearrangement joins TRBV7-2 to TRBJ2-7; D gene ambiguous. This CDR3 region has 11 residues. CDR1 SGHTA and CDR2 FQGNSA come from the germline V gene. The CDR3: CASSHSYEQDF. In DNA, the CDR3 is TGTGCCAGCAGCCACTCCTACGAGCAGGACTTC.

This clonotype was observed a handful of times. V gene TRBV6-5 combines with J gene TRBJ2-7; no clear D. The germline V and J ends were trimmed by 6 bases and 5 bases, with 20 bases remaining between them. Germline V CDR1 and CDR2: MNHEY, SVGAGI. The CDR3 is made up of 15 amino acids. The CDR3 is CASRGLGMSFHEQYF. CDR3 in DNA: TGTGCCAGCAGAGGGCTAGGTATGAGCTTTCACGAGCAGTACTTC.

This clonotype occurred many times. The rearrangement links TRBV7-9 to TRBJ2-3, with TRBD2 matching over 10 bases. The germline V gene has CDR1 SEHNR and CDR2 FQNEAQ (reference sequence). V lost 5 bases, J lost 4 bases, and 9 bases stayed unmatched. CDR3 length equals 16 residues. The CDR3 DNA sequence: TGTGCCAGCAGCCTTGGAGGTCTAGCGGGAGCAGATACGCAGTATTTT. Its translation is CASSLGGLAGADTQYF.

The CDR3: CAASGTDTQYF. CDR3 in DNA: TGTGCCGCGAGCGGCACAGATACGCAGTATTTT. The chain links TRBV2 to TRBJ2-3, with D hard to call. The CDR3 contains 11 residues. The germline gives CDR1 SNHLY, CDR2 FYNNEI. Trimming removed 11 bases at V and 1 base at J, with 7 bases between.

This chain connects TRBV2 to TRBJ1-1; no reliable D call. This CDR3 comprises 11 residues. V lost 6 bases, J lost 5 bases, and 7 bases lay in between. Germline CDR1 is SNHLY and CDR2 is FYNNEI. CDR3 sequence reads: CASRGKTEAFF. The CDR3 bases are TGTGCCAGCAGGGGTAAAACTGAAGCTTTCTTT.

The table lists this clonotype with many counts. CDR3 sequence reads: CASSTGLEVTQYF. DNA for the CDR3: TGTGCCAGCAGCACAGGACTAGAAGTGACCCAGTACTTC. The V and J genes are TRBV7-2 and TRBJ2-5, with 7 positions matching TRBD2. This CDR3 is built from 13 residues. CDR1 SGHTA and CDR2 FQGNSA come from the germline V gene. V was clipped by 5 bases and J by 7 bases; unmatched bases: 7.

The chain carries TRBV5-1 and TRBJ2-5; a possible D gene is TRBD1 (6 bases). Germline lookup yields CDR1 SGHRS and CDR2 YFSETQ. V dropped 2 bases and J dropped 0 bases, with 8 bases sitting between them. The CDR3 covers 14 residues. The CDR3 protein is CASSFGTYQETQYF. The CDR3 DNA follows: TGCGCCAGCAGCTTCGGGACATACCAAGAGACCCAGTACTTC. Combining the CDR3 with reference TRBV5-1 and TRBJ2-5 gives the whole variable domain KAGVTQTPRYLIKTRGQQVTLSCSPISGHRSVSWYQQTPGQGLQFLFEYFSETQRNKGNFPGRFSGRQFSNSRSEMNVSTLELGDSALYLCASSFGTYQETQYFGPGTRLLVL.

There are a few counts of this clonotype. The chain uses TRBV28 and TRBJ2-7; no reliable D call. There are 14 residues in the CDR3. Trimming took 2 bases from V and 0 from J, leaving 8 bases between them. Germline V gene sequence: CDR1 MDHEN, CDR2 SYDVKM. CDR3 sequence reads: CASSLRLISYEQYF. The CDR3 coding sequence is TGTGCCAGCAGTTTAAGGTTAATCTCCTACGAGCAGTACTTC. The full variable domain, rest sourced from reference TRBV28 and TRBJ2-7, is DVKVTQSSRYLVKRTGEKVFLECVQDMDHENMFWYRQDPGLGLRLIYFSYDVKMKEKGDIPEGYSVSREKKERFSLILESASTNQTSMYLCASSLRLISYEQYFGPGTRLTVT.

CDR3: CASRRKAGTDTQYF. For the CDR3, the DNA is TGTGCCAGTAGACGAAAAGCGGGAACAGATACGCAGTATTTT. The V and J genes are TRBV19 and TRBJ2-3; 7 bases are a match to TRBD2. Germline values: CDR1 LNHDA, CDR2 SQIVND (reference sequence). The CDR3 length is 14 residues. Germline trimming cut 6 bases from V and 3 bases from J; bases unmatched to any gene: 6.

This clonotype was seen a handful of times. J is TRBJ2-6 and V is TRBV3-1, with 7 bases fitting TRBD1. Germline V gene sequence: CDR1 LGHDT, CDR2 YNNKEL (reference sequence). V gave up 1 base and J gave up 0 bases; unmatched junction bases: 6. This CDR3 is 18 amino acids long. The DNA for the CDR3 is TGTGCCAGCAGCCAAGGGTGGGACAGACTCTCTGGGGCCAACGTCCTGACTTTC. Translating it yields CASSQGWDRLSGANVLTF.

Only a few counts were recorded for this clonotype. The chain uses TRBV12-3 or TRBV12-4 and TRBJ1-1; the D gene is possibly TRBD1 (5 bases). V lost 5 bases to trimming and J lost 3 bases, with 19 bases between them. The CDR3 is 16 amino acids. For the CDR3, the DNA is TGTGCCAGCAGTGGACGTGGGGGGTTTGGGGACACTGAAGCTTTCTTT. This translates into CASSGRGGFGDTEAFF.

This clonotype was picked up a small number of times. The chain uses TRBV27 and TRBJ2-7; TRBD2 matches at 8 bases. The V and J ends lost 8 bases and 5 bases, in that order; junction bases with no gene match: 14. CDR3 length equals 15 residues. The germline gives CDR1 MNHEY, CDR2 SMNVEV (reference sequence). The CDR3: CASRRRGGGIHEQYF. Here the CDR3 DNA reads TGTGCCAGCCGTCGTCGGGGGGGAGGGATCCACGAGCAGTACTTC.

The CDR3 DNA reads as TGTGCCAGCAGTCCACCCCTTCTACGGCCTAATGAGACGTTCTTC. It is translated as CASSPPLLRPNETFF. The chain combines TRBV6-1 with TRBJ2-1, with unresolved D. This CDR3 spans 15 amino acids. Trimming took 5 bases from V and 15 from J, leaving 26 bases between them. In germline, CDR1 is MNHNS, CDR2 SASEGT.

This clonotype was counted at least ten times. The chain is built from TRBV7-2 and TRBJ1-1; 7 nucleotides match TRBD1. The CDR3 has 13 residues. Trimming removed 2 bases from V and 6 bases from J; junction bases left unmatched: 3. In germline, CDR1 is SGHTA, CDR2 FQGNSA. CDR3 coding DNA: TGTGCCAGCAGCTTAACCGACAGGGCTGAAGCTTTCTTT. The encoded protein is CASSLTDRAEAFF.